This T cell receptor beta chain was captured by sequencing in a study of T cell repertoires in cytomegalovirus infection. Study as a whole: In public TCR beta signatures, there were indications of both CMV infection and matching HLA type. Study conclusions and caveats: The ex vivo response was dominated by HLA-C-restricted CMV-specific TCR beta clonotypes. Summed public TCR beta family frequency identified CMV carriers bearing the relevant HLA.

Details on this clonotype: Its target is unknown.

The CDR3 totals 13 residues. Germline V CDR1 and CDR2: SGHTA, FQGNSA. Between the trimmed V and J ends, which lost 8 bases and 4 bases, there was a span of 14 bases. In TCRdb, the reads were re-called with MiXCR into one record per CDR3 protein. This table holds more than 55,000 distinct CDR3 sequences, roughly 22% found once. This TCR derives from a human donor in good health (CMV status not recorded). Some clones in this sample may be carry-over from other donors' samples. The sample here was CD8+ T cells from cultured PBMCs, taken from culture after CMV antigen stimulation. The rearrangement links TRBV7-2 to TRBJ1-1; tentatively, D is TRBD1 (6 bases). The DNA of the CDR3 is TGTGCCAGCCAAGGGGGGGGCCTCACTGAAGCTTTCTTT. Translating it yields CASQGGGLTEAFF.